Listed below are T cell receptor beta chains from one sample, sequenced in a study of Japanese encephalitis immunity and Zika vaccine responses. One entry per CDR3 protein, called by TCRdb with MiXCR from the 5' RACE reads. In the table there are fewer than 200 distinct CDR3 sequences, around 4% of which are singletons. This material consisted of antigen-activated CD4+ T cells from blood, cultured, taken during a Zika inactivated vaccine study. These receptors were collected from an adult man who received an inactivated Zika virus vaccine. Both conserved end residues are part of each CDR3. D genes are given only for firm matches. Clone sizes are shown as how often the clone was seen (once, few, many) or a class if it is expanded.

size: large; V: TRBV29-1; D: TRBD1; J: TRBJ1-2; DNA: TGCAGCGTTGCGGGACAGACTAACTATGGCTACACCTTC; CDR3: CSVAGQTNYGYTF
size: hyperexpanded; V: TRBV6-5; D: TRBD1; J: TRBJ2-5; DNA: TGTGCCAGCAGTTACCGCAGGGGGCCCACAGAGACCCAGTACTTC; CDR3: CASSYRRGPTETQYF
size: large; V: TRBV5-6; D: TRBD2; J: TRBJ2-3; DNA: TGTGCCAGCAGCTCCCTAGCGGGGGACACAGATACGCAGTATTTT; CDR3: CASSSLAGDTDTQYF
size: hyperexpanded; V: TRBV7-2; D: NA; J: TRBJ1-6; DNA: TGTGCCAGCAGCTTATACAATTCACCCCTCCACTTT; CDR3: CASSLYNSPLHF
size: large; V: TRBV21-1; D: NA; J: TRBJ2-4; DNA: TGTGCCAGCCTACCCGGACGGATTAAAGAAAAAAACATTCAGTACTTC; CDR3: CASLPGRIKEKNIQYF
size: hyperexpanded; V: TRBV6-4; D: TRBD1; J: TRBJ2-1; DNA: TGTGCCAGCAGTCCGGGACAGGGGGCGCAGGAGCAGTTCTTC; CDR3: CASSPGQGAQEQFF
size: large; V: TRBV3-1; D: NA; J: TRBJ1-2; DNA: TGTGCCAGCAGCGAGGTGCCCGCTAGTGACTATGGCTACACCTTC; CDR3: CASSEVPASDYGYTF
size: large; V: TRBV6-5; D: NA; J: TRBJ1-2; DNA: TGTGCCAGCAGTTACAGGGGGAGAGATGGCTACACCTTC; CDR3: CASSYRGRDGYTF
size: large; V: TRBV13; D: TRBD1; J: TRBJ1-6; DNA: TGTGCCAGCAGCTTTACGGAAGCGGCGGACAGGATGATCTCACCCCTCCACTTT; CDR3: CASSFTEAADRMISPLHF
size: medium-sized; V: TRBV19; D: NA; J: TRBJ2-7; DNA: TGTGCCAGTAGTATGCCGGGGGCAGTATCCTACGAGCAGTACTTC; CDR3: CASSMPGAVSYEQYF